The 5 T cell receptor beta chains below were found in one sample sequenced in a study of blood T cell repertoires in COVID-19. The method was immunoSEQ multiplex PCR; TCRdb's version includes in-frame clones alone and lacks a portion of them. The sample yields roughly 180,000 clones, 86% seen once. The specimen sequenced was peripheral blood. These receptor sequences come from a woman between 25 and 40 years old with active or convalescent COVID-19.

The gene calls are TRBV10-3 and TRBJ1-1; D is possibly TRBD1 (5 bases). The CDR3 covers 14 residues. Germline V gene lookup returns CDR1 ENHRY and CDR2 SYGVKD. The germline V and J ends were trimmed by 2 bases and 1 base, with 8 bases remaining between them. The DNA of the CDR3 is TGTGCCATCAGTGAGAGACAGCAGAACACTGAAGCTTTCTTT. It specifies CAISERQQNTEAFF.

The genes are TRBV27 and TRBJ1-1; 8 bases agree with TRBD1. The CDR3 extends over 14 amino acids. V dropped 5 bases and J dropped 1; count of bases not matched to a gene: 3. Germline lookup yields CDR1 MNHEY and CDR2 SMNVEV (reference sequence). CDR3 residues: CASSVGQGNTEAFF. The CDR3 DNA is TGTGCCAGCAGTGTCGGACAGGGGAACACTGAAGCTTTCTTT.

This chain connects TRBV10-2 to TRBJ1-6, with D unresolved. Germline values: CDR1 WSHSY, CDR2 SAAADI. The germline V and J ends were trimmed by 7 bases and 0 bases, with 7 bases remaining between them. The CDR3 is 14 residues long. The CDR3 protein is CASIGSSYNSPLHF. In nucleotides, the CDR3 is TGCGCCAGCATAGGGAGCTCCTATAATTCACCCCTCCACTTT.

This chain connects TRBV20-1 to TRBJ1-2; D is uncertain. The CDR3 length is 11 residues. V shed 2 bases and J shed 5 bases, with 6 bases lying between them. Looked up from germline, CDR1 is DFQATT and CDR2 is SNEGSKA (reference sequence). The CDR3 sequence is CSARREYGYTF. The CDR3 DNA is TGCAGTGCTAGAAGGGAGTATGGCTACACCTTC.

This chain links TRBV7-2 with TRBJ2-3; 11 nucleotides agree with TRBD1. The length of the CDR3 is 14 residues. CDR1 and CDR2 from the germline V gene are SGHTA and FQGNSA. Unmatched junction bases numbered 5, after V lost 5 bases and J lost 7 bases. The CDR3 DNA sequence: TGTGCCAGCAGCCAGGACAGGGGGCCGAATACGCAGTATTTT. Protein: CASSQDRGPNTQYF.